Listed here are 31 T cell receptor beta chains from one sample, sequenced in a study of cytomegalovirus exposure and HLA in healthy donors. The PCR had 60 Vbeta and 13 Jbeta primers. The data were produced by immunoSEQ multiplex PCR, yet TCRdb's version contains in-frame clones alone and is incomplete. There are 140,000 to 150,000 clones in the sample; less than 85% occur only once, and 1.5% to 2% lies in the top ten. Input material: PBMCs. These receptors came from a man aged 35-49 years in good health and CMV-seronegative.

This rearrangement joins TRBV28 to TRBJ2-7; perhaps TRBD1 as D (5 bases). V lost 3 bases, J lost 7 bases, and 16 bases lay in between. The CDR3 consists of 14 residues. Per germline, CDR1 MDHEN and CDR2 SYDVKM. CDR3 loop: CASSLGTGTSEQYF. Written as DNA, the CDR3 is TGTGCCAGCAGTTTGGGTACAGGCACAAGTGAGCAGTACTTC.

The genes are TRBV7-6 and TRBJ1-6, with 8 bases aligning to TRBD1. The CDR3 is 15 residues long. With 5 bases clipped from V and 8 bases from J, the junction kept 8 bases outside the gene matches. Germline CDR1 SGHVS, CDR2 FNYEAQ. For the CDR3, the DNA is TGTGCCAGCAGCACCATGACAGGGGCGGATTCACCCCTCCACTTT. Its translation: CASSTMTGADSPLHF.

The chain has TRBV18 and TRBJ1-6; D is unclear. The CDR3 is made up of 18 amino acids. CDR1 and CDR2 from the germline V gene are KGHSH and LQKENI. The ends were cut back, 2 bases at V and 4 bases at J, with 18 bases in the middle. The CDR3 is CASSPNPTGEFYNSPLHF. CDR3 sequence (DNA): TGTGCCAGCTCACCAAATCCAACGGGAGAGTTTTATAATTCACCCCTCCACTTT.

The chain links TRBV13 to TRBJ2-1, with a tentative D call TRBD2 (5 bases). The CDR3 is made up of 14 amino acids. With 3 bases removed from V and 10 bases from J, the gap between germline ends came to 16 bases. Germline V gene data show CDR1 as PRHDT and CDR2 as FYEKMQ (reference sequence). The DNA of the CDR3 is TGTGCCAGCAGCTTCTCGACTGGGAGAGGGGAGCAGTTCTTC. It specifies CASSFSTGRGEQFF.

CDR3 DNA sequence: TGTGCCAGCAGACCCGGACAGGGAGGCGAGCAGTACTTC. Translated, it gives CASRPGQGGEQYF. The chain uses TRBV28 and TRBJ2-7, with 8 bases aligning to TRBD1. This CDR3 is 13 amino acids long. Germline V gene data show CDR1 as MDHEN and CDR2 as SYDVKM. J was trimmed by 6 bases and V by 6 bases; bases with no gene match: 7.

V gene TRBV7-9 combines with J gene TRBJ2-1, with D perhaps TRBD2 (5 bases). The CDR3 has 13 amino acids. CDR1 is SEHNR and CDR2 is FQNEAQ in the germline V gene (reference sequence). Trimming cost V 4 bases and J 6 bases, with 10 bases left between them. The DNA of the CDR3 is TGTGCCAGCAGCTCCCGACTAATCAATGAGCAGTTCTTC. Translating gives CASSSRLINEQFF.

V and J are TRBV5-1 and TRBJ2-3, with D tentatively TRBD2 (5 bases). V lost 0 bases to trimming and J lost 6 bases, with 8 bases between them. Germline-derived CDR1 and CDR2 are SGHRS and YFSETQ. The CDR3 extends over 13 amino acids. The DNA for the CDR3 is TGCGCCAGCAGCTTGGCCGCGGGTGATACGCAGTATTTT. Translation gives CASSLAAGDTQYF.

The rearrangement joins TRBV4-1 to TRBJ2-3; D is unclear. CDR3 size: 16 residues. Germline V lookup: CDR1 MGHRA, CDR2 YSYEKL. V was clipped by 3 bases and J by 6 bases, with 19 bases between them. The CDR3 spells CASSHVLDAPADTQYF. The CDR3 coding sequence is TGCGCCAGCAGCCATGTACTCGACGCGCCAGCGGATACGCAGTATTTT.

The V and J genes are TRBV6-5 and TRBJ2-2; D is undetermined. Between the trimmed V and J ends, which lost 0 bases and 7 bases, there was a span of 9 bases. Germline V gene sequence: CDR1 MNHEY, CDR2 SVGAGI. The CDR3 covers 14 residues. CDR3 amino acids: CASSYSGHIGELFF. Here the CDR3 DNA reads TGTGCCAGCAGTTACTCTGGGCACATCGGGGAGCTGTTTTTT.

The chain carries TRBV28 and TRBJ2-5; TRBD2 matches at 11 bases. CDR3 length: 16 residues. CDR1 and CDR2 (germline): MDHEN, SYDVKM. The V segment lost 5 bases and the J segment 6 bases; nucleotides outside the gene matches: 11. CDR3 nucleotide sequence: TGTGCCAGCAGTCCTCGGAGACTAGCGGGATATCAGACCCAGTACTTC. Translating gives CASSPRRLAGYQTQYF.

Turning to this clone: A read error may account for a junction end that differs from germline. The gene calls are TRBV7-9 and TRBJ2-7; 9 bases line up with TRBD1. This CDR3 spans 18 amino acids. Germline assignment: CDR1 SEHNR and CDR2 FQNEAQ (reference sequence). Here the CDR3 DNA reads TGTTCCAGCAGCCCTAGACAGGGGGACATACTAAAAAATTACGAGCAGTACTTC. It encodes CSSSPRQGDILKNYEQYF.

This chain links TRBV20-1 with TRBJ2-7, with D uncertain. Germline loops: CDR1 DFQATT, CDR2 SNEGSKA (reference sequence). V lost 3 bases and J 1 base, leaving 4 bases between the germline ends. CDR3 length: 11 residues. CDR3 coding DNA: TGCAGTGCTAGGAGGTCCTACGAGCAGTACTTC. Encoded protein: CSARRSYEQYF.

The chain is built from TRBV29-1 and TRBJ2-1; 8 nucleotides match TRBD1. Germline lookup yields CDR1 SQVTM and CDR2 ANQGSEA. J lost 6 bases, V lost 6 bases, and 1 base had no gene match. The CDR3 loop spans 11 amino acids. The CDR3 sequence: CSVTGGNEQFF. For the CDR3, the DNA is TGCAGCGTAACAGGGGGCAATGAGCAGTTCTTC.

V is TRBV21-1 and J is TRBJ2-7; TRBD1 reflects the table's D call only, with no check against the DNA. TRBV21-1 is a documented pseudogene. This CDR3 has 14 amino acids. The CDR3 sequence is CASSLRDRGDEQYF. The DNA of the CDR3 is TGTGCCAGCAGCCTAAGGGACAGGGGAGACGAGCAGTACTTC.

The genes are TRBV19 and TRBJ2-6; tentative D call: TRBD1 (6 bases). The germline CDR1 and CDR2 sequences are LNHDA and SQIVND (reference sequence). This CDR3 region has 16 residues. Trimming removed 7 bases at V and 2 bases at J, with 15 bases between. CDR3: CASKFSGTTGANVLTF. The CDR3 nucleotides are TGTGCCAGTAAATTTTCCGGGACAACTGGGGCCAACGTCCTGACTTTC.

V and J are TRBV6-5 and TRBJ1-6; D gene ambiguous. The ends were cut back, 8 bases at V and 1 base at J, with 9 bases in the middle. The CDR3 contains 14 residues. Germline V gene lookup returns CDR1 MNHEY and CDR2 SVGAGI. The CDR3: CASGPGSYNSPLHF. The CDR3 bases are TGTGCCAGCGGTCCGGGTTCCTATAATTCACCCCTCCACTTT.

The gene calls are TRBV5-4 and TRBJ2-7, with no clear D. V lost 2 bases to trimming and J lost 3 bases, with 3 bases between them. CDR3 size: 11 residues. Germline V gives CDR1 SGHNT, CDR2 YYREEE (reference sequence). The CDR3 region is CASSFSYEQYF. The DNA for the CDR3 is TGTGCCAGCAGCTTTAGCTACGAGCAGTACTTC.

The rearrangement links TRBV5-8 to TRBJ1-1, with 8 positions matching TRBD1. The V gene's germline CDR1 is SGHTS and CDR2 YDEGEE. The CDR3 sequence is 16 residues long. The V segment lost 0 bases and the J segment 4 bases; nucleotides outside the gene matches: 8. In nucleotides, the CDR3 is TGTGCCAGCAGCTTGGACAACAGGGGGTTTGGCACTGAAGCTTTCTTT. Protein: CASSLDNRGFGTEAFF.

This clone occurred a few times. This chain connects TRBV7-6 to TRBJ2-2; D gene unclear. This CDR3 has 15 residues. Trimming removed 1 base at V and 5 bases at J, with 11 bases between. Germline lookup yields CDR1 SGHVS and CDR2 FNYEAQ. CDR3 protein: CASSLGYPRTGELFF. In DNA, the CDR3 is TGTGCCAGCAGCTTAGGATATCCGAGGACCGGGGAGCTGTTTTTT. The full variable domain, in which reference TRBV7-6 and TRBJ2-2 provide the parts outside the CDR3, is GAGVSQSPRYKVTKRGQDVALRCDPISGHVSLYWYRQALGQGPEFLTYFNYEAQQDKSGLPNDRFSAERPEGSISTLTIQRTEQRDSAMYRCASSLGYPRTGELFFGEGSRLTVL.

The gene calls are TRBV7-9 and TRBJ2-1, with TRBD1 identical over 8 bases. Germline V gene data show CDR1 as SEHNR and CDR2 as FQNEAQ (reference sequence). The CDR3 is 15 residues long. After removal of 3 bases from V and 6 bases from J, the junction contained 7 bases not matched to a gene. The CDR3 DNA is TGTGCCAGCAGCTTGAGACAGGGGACGCTCAATGAGCAGTTCTTC. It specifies CASSLRQGTLNEQFF.

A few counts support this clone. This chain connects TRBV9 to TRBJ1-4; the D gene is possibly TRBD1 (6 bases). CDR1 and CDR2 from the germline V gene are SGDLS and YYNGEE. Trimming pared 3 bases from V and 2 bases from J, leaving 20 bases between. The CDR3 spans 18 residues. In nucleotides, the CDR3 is TGTGCCAGCAGCGAGACTCACAGGGAGGGGAGGACTAATGAAAAACTGTTTTTT. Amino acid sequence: CASSETHREGRTNEKLFF.

The CDR3 nucleotides are TGTGCCAGCCTACAGGTTATGGGGGAGACCCAGTACTTC. Translated, it gives CASLQVMGETQYF. This chain links TRBV11-2 with TRBJ2-5, with a tentative D call TRBD1 (5 bases). The CDR3 has 13 amino acids. CDR1 SGHAT and CDR2 FQNNGV come from the germline V gene. V lost 8 bases to trimming and J lost 5 bases, with 15 bases between them.

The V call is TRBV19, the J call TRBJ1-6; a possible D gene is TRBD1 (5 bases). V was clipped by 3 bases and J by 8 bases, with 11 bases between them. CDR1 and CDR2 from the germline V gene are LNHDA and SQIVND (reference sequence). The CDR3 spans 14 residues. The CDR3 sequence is CASSIGTGDSPLHF. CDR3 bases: TGTGCCAGTAGTATCGGTACAGGAGATTCACCCCTCCACTTT.

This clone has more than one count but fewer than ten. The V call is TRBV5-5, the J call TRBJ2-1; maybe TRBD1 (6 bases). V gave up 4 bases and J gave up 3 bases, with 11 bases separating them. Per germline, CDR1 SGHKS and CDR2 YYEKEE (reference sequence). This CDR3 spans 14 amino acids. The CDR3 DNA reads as TGTGCCAGCAGCGGTACAGGGTACTACAATGAGCAGTTCTTC. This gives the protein CASSGTGYYNEQFF.

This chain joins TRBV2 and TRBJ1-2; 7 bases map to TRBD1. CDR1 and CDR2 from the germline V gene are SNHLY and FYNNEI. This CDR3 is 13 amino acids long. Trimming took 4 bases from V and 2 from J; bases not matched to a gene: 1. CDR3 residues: CASSGGQNYGYTF. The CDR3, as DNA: TGTGCCAGCAGTGGGGGACAGAACTATGGCTACACCTTC.

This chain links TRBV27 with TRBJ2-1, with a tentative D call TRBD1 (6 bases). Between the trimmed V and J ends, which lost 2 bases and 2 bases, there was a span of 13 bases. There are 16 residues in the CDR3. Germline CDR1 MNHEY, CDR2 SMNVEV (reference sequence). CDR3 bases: TGTGCCAGCAGTTTACCCGGGACACCGACCTACAATGAGCAGTTCTTC. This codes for CASSLPGTPTYNEQFF.

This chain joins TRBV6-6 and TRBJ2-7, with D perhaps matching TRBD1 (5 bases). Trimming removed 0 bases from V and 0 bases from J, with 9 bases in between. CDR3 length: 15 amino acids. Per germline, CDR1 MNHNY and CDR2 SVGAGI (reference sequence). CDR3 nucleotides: TGTGCCAGCAGTTACTCGGCAGGGTCCTCCTACGAGCAGTACTTC. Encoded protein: CASSYSAGSSYEQYF.

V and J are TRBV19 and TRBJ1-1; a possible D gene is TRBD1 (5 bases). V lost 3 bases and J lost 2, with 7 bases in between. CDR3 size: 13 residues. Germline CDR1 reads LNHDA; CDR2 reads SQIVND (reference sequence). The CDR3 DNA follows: TGTGCCAGTAGTATGGGACTTAACACTGAAGCTTTCTTT. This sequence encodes CASSMGLNTEAFF.

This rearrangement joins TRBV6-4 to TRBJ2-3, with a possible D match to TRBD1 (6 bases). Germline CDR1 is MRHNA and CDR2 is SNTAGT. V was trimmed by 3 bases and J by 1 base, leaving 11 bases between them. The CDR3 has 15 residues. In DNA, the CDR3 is TGTGCCAGCAGTGATCCGGGACAAGGCACAGATACGCAGTATTTT. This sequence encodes CASSDPGQGTDTQYF.

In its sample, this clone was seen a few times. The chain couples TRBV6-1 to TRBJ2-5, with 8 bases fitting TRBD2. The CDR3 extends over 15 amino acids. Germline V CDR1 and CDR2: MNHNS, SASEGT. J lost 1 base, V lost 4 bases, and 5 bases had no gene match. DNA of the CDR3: TGTGCCAGCAGTGTTGAAGCGGGAGCCCAAGAGACCCAGTACTTC. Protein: CASSVEAGAQETQYF.

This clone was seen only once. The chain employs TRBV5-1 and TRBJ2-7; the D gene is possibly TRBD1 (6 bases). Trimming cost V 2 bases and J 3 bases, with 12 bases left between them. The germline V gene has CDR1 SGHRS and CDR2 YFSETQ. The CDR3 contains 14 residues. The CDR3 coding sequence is TGCGCCAGCAGCTTCGCAGGGACAAACTACGAGCAGTACTTC. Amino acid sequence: CASSFAGTNYEQYF.